This T cell receptor (beta chain) was observed in a study of blood T cell repertoires in COVID-19. Study at large: From the United States, Italy and Spain came samples of acute and convalescent COVID-19.

There are 14 residues in the CDR3. Germline V gene lookup returns CDR1 MDHEN and CDR2 SYDVKM. Trimming removed 7 bases from V and 10 bases from J, with 19 bases in between. TCRdb keeps only in-frame clones here, not all; method: immunoSEQ multiplex PCR. The data show more than 200,000 clones, around 89% seen once. Cohort 3 recovered donors had two negative PCRs, clearance, or symptom resolution. The sample consisted of PBMCs or T cells enriched from blood (not recorded which). The TCR sequence derives from a woman between 25 and 40 years old who had recovered from COVID-19. V usage is TRBV28 and J usage is TRBJ1-4, with D possibly matching TRBD1 (5 bases). CDR3 residues: CASTPSGGGGKLFF. The CDR3 DNA reads as TGTGCCAGCACCCCGTCGGGGGGAGGCGGAAAACTGTTTTTT.